One and the same sample provided the 31 T cell receptor beta chains below, sequenced in a study of cytomegalovirus exposure and HLA in healthy donors. Using immunoSEQ multiplex PCR, the repertoire was profiled, and TCRdb retains in-frame clones only, with some absent. The sample includes fewer than 75,000 clones, about 93% of them seen just once. Material for sequencing was PBMCs. All receptors come from a woman between 18 and 29 years old in good health and CMV-seropositive.

V usage is TRBV5-4 and J usage is TRBJ2-1, with D possibly being TRBD1 (6 bases). Germline V gene lookup returns CDR1 SGHNT and CDR2 YYREEE (reference sequence). Trimming left V 3 bases short and J 2 bases short, with 12 bases between. The CDR3 has 15 amino acids. CDR3 bases: TGTGCCAGCAGCTCTGACAGGTTCGCCTACAATGAGCAGTTCTTC. It is translated as CASSSDRFAYNEQFF.

J is TRBJ1-4 and V is TRBV6-6; TRBD1 aligns across 9 bases. J lost 4 bases, V lost 6 bases, and 6 bases had no gene match. This CDR3 contains 15 residues. The germline gives CDR1 MNHNY, CDR2 SVGAGI (reference sequence). The CDR3 region has the DNA TGTGCCAGCAGAACTGGGACAGGGTTTAATGAAAAACTGTTTTTT. Encoded protein: CASRTGTGFNEKLFF.

This chain connects TRBV18 to TRBJ1-2, with TRBD1 as a possible D gene (6 bases). CDR3 length: 15 residues. Germline CDR1 and CDR2: KGHSH and LQKENI. V shed 3 bases and J shed 8 bases, with 19 bases lying between them. The DNA for the CDR3 is TGTGCCAGCTCACCTCCTCCCCCGAGGGGGAAGGGCTACACCTTC. Protein: CASSPPPPRGKGYTF.

The rearrangement joins TRBV27 to TRBJ2-5; 9 bases agree with TRBD1. The CDR3 is 13 amino acids. The germline gives CDR1 MNHEY, CDR2 SMNVEV (reference sequence). J was trimmed by 3 bases and V by 10 bases; bases with no gene match: 6. As DNA, the CDR3 is TGTGCCACCCCGACAGGGGGGGAAGAGACCCAGTACTTC. Amino acid sequence: CATPTGGEETQYF.

The chain employs TRBV11-3 and TRBJ1-2; tentatively, D is TRBD1 (5 bases). Trimming shortened V by 4 bases and J by 3 bases, and 12 bases separated the two germline ends. The CDR3 spans 14 residues. Germline-derived CDR1 and CDR2 are SGHNT and YENEEA. The chain's CDR3 is CASSSTTGHYGYTF. Here the CDR3 DNA reads TGTGCCAGCAGCTCAACCACAGGCCACTATGGCTACACCTTC. Full variable domain (remainder filled in from reference TRBV11-3 and TRBJ1-2): EAGVVQSPRYKIIEKKQPVAFWCNPISGHNTLYWYLQNLGQGPELLIRYENEEAVDDSQLPKDRFSAERLKGVDSTLKIQPAELGDSAVYLCASSSTTGHYGYTFGSGTRLTVV.

J is TRBJ1-1 and V is TRBV19, with 7 bases lining up with TRBD1. The CDR3 consists of 11 residues. Germline V gene sequence: CDR1 LNHDA, CDR2 SQIVND (reference sequence). With V trimmed by 9 bases and J by 13 bases, 11 bases remained unmatched. CDR3: CARVQGTVDFF. CDR3 coding DNA: TGTGCCAGGGTACAGGGGACGGTTGATTTCTTT.

By sample fraction, this clone is medium-sized. The chain joins TRBV4-2 to TRBJ2-7, with 13 bases identical to TRBD2. This CDR3 region has 16 residues. Germline CDR1 is LGHNA and CDR2 is YNFKEQ. The ends lost 2 bases at V and 2 bases at J; junction bases unmatched: 3. CDR3 sequence (DNA): TGTGCCAGCAGCCAAATGACTAGCGGGGGGCCCTACGAGCAGTACTTC. It is translated as CASSQMTSGGPYEQYF.

This chain uses TRBV5-4 with TRBJ2-7; 9 bases are shared with TRBD1. The CDR3 contains 15 residues. J gave up 4 bases and V 5 bases, and 10 bases lay outside the gene matches. CDR1 and CDR2 (germline): SGHNT, YYREEE (reference sequence). CDR3 loop: CASSYTGGLMYEQYF. CDR3 nucleotide sequence: TGTGCCAGCAGTTATACAGGGGGCTTGATGTACGAGCAGTACTTC. The variable domain in full, with the rest retrieved from reference TRBV5-4 and TRBJ2-7, is ETGVTQSPTHLIKTRGQQVTLRCSSQSGHNTVSWYQQALGQGPQFIFQYYREEENGRGNFPPRFSGLQFPNYSSELNVNALELDDSALYLCASSYTGGLMYEQYFGPGTRLTVT.

The V gene is TRBV10-1, the J gene TRBJ2-7, with 9 bases identical to TRBD2. In germline, CDR1 is WNHNN, CDR2 SYGVQD (reference sequence). V was clipped by 6 bases and J by 11 bases; unmatched bases: 11. The CDR3 has 13 amino acids. The CDR3 nucleotides read TGCGCCAGCAGCGATAGCGGGAGATCTGGAGAGTACTTC. Translating it yields CASSDSGRSGEYF.

This sequence joins TRBV19 and TRBJ2-2; 7 bases line up with TRBD1. The CDR3 loop spans 14 amino acids. Germline V gene lookup returns CDR1 LNHDA and CDR2 SQIVND (reference sequence). J lost 2 bases, V lost 6 bases, and 3 bases had no gene match. CDR3 in amino acids: CASRTGKNTGELFF. DNA of the CDR3: TGTGCCAGTAGGACAGGGAAAAACACCGGGGAGCTGTTTTTT.

The chain recombines TRBV7-2 with TRBJ2-1; 14 nucleotides agree with TRBD2. This CDR3 contains 16 residues. CDR1 SGHTA and CDR2 FQGNSA come from the germline V gene. Trimming took 5 bases from V and 8 from J; bases not matched to a gene: 8. CDR3 nucleotide sequence: TGTGCCAGCAGCCCAGGACTAGCGGGGGGTCGGGATGAGCAGTTCTTC. Its translation: CASSPGLAGGRDEQFF.

The chain recombines TRBV2 with TRBJ2-7; TRBD2 is a possible D gene (5 bases). The germline gives CDR1 SNHLY, CDR2 FYNNEI. This CDR3 has 16 amino acids. Trimming stripped 3 bases from V and 7 bases from J, with 22 bases between. The CDR3 coding sequence is TGTGCCAGCAGTGATCCCCGGCGGGCTGTTAATGGGGAGCAGTACTTC. Amino acid sequence: CASSDPRRAVNGEQYF.

The chain recombines TRBV10-3 with TRBJ1-1; the D gene is possibly TRBD1 (5 bases). Germline loops: CDR1 ENHRY, CDR2 SYGVKD. The CDR3 contains 16 residues. Trimming took 7 bases from V and 1 from J, leaving 19 bases between them. In nucleotides, the CDR3 is TGTGCCATCACCGACGGGGGGAATGGTGGGAACACTGAAGCTTTCTTT. Amino acid sequence: CAITDGGNGGNTEAFF.

The CDR3 loop reads CASSTLTGSTDTQYF. The CDR3, as DNA: TGTGCCAGCAGCACACTCACAGGTAGCACAGATACGCAGTATTTT. The chain is built from TRBV5-4 and TRBJ2-3, with a weak D call TRBD1 (5 bases). Looked up from germline, CDR1 is SGHNT and CDR2 is YYREEE (reference sequence). This CDR3 is 15 amino acids long. Between the trimmed V and J ends, which lost 4 bases and 0 bases, there was a span of 12 bases.

The chain couples TRBV6-1 to TRBJ2-3; 8 bases map to TRBD2. Germline V gene data show CDR1 as MNHNS and CDR2 as SASEGT. The ends lost 4 bases at V and 0 bases at J; junction bases unmatched: 18. This CDR3 spans 20 amino acids. CDR3 in DNA: TGTGCCAGCAGTGGTAGCGGGATAAATAATATTGAAATTAGCACAGATACGCAGTATTTT. Protein: CASSGSGINNIEISTDTQYF.

DNA of the CDR3: TGTGCCAGCAGACCCCGGAGGAGCGTCGGCTCCTACGAGCAGTACTTC. Encoded protein: CASRPRRSVGSYEQYF. The chain couples TRBV6-6 to TRBJ2-7, with D possibly TRBD2 on 5 matching bases. CDR3 length: 16 amino acids. Deletions cut 6 bases from V and 0 bases from J, with 18 bases between. Per the germline V gene, CDR1 is MNHNY and CDR2 is SVGAGI (reference sequence).

V and J are TRBV21-1 and TRBJ1-5; the table's D gene call, TRBD1, was not cross checked with the DNA. TRBV21-1 is reported as a pseudogene. The CDR3 loop spans 15 amino acids. The CDR3: CASSKPTGRNQPQHF. The CDR3 region has the DNA TGTGCCAGCAGCAAACCCACAGGACGCAATCAGCCCCAGCATTTT.

V and J are TRBV11-3 and TRBJ2-5; possible D gene TRBD2, 6 bases. Trimming left V 6 bases short and J 5 bases short, with 13 bases between. This CDR3 has 13 amino acids. Germline loops: CDR1 SGHNT, CDR2 YENEEA. The CDR3 reads CASRDGSVETQYF. CDR3 DNA sequence: TGTGCCAGCAGGGACGGGAGTGTGGAGACCCAGTACTTC. Drawing the rest from reference TRBV11-3 and TRBJ2-5, the complete variable domain is EAGVVQSPRYKIIEKKQPVAFWCNPISGHNTLYWYLQNLGQGPELLIRYENEEAVDDSQLPKDRFSAERLKGVDSTLKIQPAELGDSAVYLCASRDGSVETQYFGPGTRLLVL.

This chain joins TRBV28 and TRBJ2-5; a possible D gene is TRBD1 (5 bases). V was shortened by 5 bases and J by 3 bases, with 7 bases between the two germline ends. Germline V gene lookup returns CDR1 MDHEN and CDR2 SYDVKM. The CDR3 is 12 amino acids. Written as DNA, the CDR3 is TGTGCCAGCAGTCAGGGAAAAGAGACCCAGTACTTC. This encodes CASSQGKETQYF.

CDR3 sequence reads: CASSTRFEGSNTEAFF. In DNA, the CDR3 is TGTGCCAGTAGTACCCGGTTTGAGGGCTCCAACACTGAAGCTTTCTTT. The chain has TRBV19 and TRBJ1-1; D not certain. Germline CDR1 is LNHDA and CDR2 is SQIVND (reference sequence). Trimming removed 4 bases from V and 2 bases from J, with 17 bases in between. The CDR3 loop spans 16 amino acids.

The chain carries TRBV29-1 and TRBJ2-3; 8 bases fit TRBD1. Trimming took 5 bases from V and 1 from J; bases not matched to a gene: 11. Germline V gives CDR1 SQVTM, CDR2 ANQGSEA. The CDR3 contains 16 residues. CDR3 bases: TGCAGCGTTCCGACCTCGGGACAGGTGGGCACAGATACGCAGTATTTT. Protein sequence: CSVPTSGQVGTDTQYF.

The V gene is TRBV5-6, the J gene TRBJ1-5; the D gene is possibly TRBD1 (5 bases). The germline V and J ends were trimmed by 4 bases and 4 bases, with 12 bases remaining between them. CDR3 length equals 14 residues. CDR1 SGHDT and CDR2 YYEEEE come from the germline V gene. The chain's CDR3 is CASSPGLDNQPQHF. In DNA, the CDR3 is TGTGCCAGCAGCCCGGGACTGGATAATCAGCCCCAGCATTTT.

The gene calls are TRBV28 and TRBJ1-1; D may be TRBD1 (5 bases). The CDR3 consists of 14 residues. Trimming removed 6 bases from V and 1 base from J, with 12 bases in between. Germline V gives CDR1 MDHEN, CDR2 SYDVKM. The CDR3 reads CASRKGLPNTEAFF. Here the CDR3 DNA reads TGTGCCAGCAGAAAGGGGTTACCGAACACTGAAGCTTTCTTT. The variable domain in full, with the rest retrieved from reference TRBV28 and TRBJ1-1, is DVKVTQSSRYLVKRTGEKVFLECVQDMDHENMFWYRQDPGLGLRLIYFSYDVKMKEKGDIPEGYSVSREKKERFSLILESASTNQTSMYLCASRKGLPNTEAFFGQGTRLTVV.

The chain is built from TRBV2 and TRBJ1-2; no reliable D call. Per germline, CDR1 SNHLY and CDR2 FYNNEI. CDR3 length: 14 amino acids. V gave up 7 bases and J gave up 0 bases, with 12 bases separating them. The CDR3 nucleotides are TGTGCCAGCATCATGAGGATCCCTAACTATGGCTACACCTTC. This gives the protein CASIMRIPNYGYTF. The entire variable domain, with the rest obtained from reference TRBV2 and TRBJ1-2, is as follows: EPEVTQTPSHQVTQMGQEVILRCVPISNHLYFYWYRQILGQKVEFLVSFYNNEISEKSEIFDDQFSVERPDGSNFTLKIRSTKLEDSAMYFCASIMRIPNYGYTFGSGTRLTVV.

The rearrangement uses TRBV2 and TRBJ2-3; D not resolved. Germline lookup yields CDR1 SNHLY and CDR2 FYNNEI. Trimming removed 6 bases from V and 1 base from J, with 11 bases in between. The CDR3 runs 14 residues. Written as DNA, the CDR3 is TGTGCCAGCAGGTTCCGGGTTGGCACAGATACGCAGTATTTT. Amino acid sequence: CASRFRVGTDTQYF.

V and J are TRBV10-1 and TRBJ2-1, with D possibly matching TRBD2 (6 bases). V lost 3 bases to trimming and J lost 5 bases, with 14 bases between them. The V gene's germline CDR1 is WNHNN and CDR2 SYGVQD (reference sequence). CDR3 size: 15 residues. The CDR3 loop is CASSEGLILHNEQFF. The CDR3 coding sequence is TGCGCCAGCAGTGAAGGACTAATCCTCCACAATGAGCAGTTCTTC.

The chain is built from TRBV5-4 and TRBJ2-3; TRBD2 agrees at 14 bases. This CDR3 has 16 residues. Germline V gene sequence: CDR1 SGHNT, CDR2 YYREEE (reference sequence). V was pared by 4 bases and J by 6 bases, with 7 bases of the junction left unmatched. The CDR3 nucleotides read TGTGCCAGCAGCCCGACTAGCGGGGGGGCTCGGGATACGCAGTATTTT. Amino acid sequence: CASSPTSGGARDTQYF.

The chain is built from TRBV29-1 and TRBJ1-1; TRBD1 agrees at 12 bases. CDR1 and CDR2 (germline): SQVTM, ANQGSEA. The CDR3 loop spans 15 amino acids. V shed 4 bases and J 3 bases; nucleotides not matched to a gene: 6. CDR3 DNA: TGCAGCGTTGTGGGACAGGGGGCGCGAGACACTGAAGCTTTCTTT. Its translation: CSVVGQGARDTEAFF.

The rearrangement joins TRBV10-2 to TRBJ2-1; possible D gene TRBD1, 6 bases. This CDR3 is 13 amino acids long. Germline V gene data show CDR1 as WSHSY and CDR2 as SAAADI. The ends were cut back, 6 bases at V and 6 bases at J, with 12 bases in the middle. In nucleotides, the CDR3 is TGCGCCAGCAGACTAACAGGGCCCAATGAGCAGTTCTTC. Translation gives CASRLTGPNEQFF.

The rearrangement joins TRBV19 to TRBJ1-4; 10 nucleotides line up with TRBD1. V lost 8 bases to trimming and J lost 12 bases; unmatched junction nucleotides: 6. This CDR3 comprises 12 residues. Germline V gene lookup returns CDR1 LNHDA and CDR2 SQIVND (reference sequence). The CDR3 reads CASADRGGELFF. The CDR3 bases are TGTGCCAGTGCGGACAGGGGGGGGGAACTGTTTTTT.

V gene TRBV27 combines with J gene TRBJ2-7; 8 nucleotides line up with TRBD1. V lost 7 bases to trimming and J lost 2 bases; unmatched junction nucleotides: 1. Germline values: CDR1 MNHEY, CDR2 SMNVEV (reference sequence). CDR3 size: 12 residues. The CDR3 spells CASTDRAYEQYF. In DNA form, the CDR3 reads TGTGCCAGCACGGACAGGGCCTACGAGCAGTACTTC.